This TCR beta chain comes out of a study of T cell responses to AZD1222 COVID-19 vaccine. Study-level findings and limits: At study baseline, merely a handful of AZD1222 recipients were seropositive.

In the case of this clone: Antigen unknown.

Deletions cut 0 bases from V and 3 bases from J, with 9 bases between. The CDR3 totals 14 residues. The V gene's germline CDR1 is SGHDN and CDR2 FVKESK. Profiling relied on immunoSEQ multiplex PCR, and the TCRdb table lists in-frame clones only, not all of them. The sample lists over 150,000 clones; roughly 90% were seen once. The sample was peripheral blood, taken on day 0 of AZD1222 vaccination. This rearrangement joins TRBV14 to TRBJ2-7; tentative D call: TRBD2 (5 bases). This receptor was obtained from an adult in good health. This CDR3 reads CASSQDGLNYEQYF. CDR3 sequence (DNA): TGTGCCAGCAGCCAAGATGGACTGAACTACGAGCAGTACTTC.